This T cell receptor (beta chain) stems from a study of blood T cell repertoires in COVID-19. On the study more broadly: There were acute and convalescent COVID-19 samples, and they came from the United States, Italy and Spain. Sample material is recorded as cDNA or gDNA derived from T cells, B-cell-depleted T cells, or PBMCs.

As originally analysed: Amplification of reference gene primers provided the estimated nucleated cell counts. Only in-frame clones appear in the TCRdb table, and some are missing; sequencing was by immunoSEQ multiplex PCR. The D gene and trimming were derived from the DNA, and the V and J assignments and clone size from that table. The repertoire holds some 270,000 clones, with 70% to 85% as singletons. The germline V and J ends were trimmed by 3 bases and 6 bases, with 14 bases remaining between them. Looked up from germline, CDR1 is DFQATT and CDR2 is SNEGSKA (reference sequence). The CDR3 totals 14 residues. This clone was recorded a few times.

The receptor comes from a human donor with COVID-19, enrolled during active disease. The donor label of this sample is uncertain. V and J are TRBV20-1 and TRBJ1-4; D gene unclear. The specimen was peripheral blood. The CDR3 sequence: CSASIREADEKLFF. The CDR3 nucleotides are TGCAGTGCTAGTATCCGGGAGGCAGATGAAAAACTGTTTTTT.